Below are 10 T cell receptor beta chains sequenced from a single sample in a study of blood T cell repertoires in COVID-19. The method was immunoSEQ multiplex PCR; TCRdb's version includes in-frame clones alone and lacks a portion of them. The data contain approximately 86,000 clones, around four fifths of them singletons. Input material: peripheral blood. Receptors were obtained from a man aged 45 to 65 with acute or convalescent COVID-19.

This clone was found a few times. CDR3 residues: CASSTTGVKYF. The CDR3 nucleotides read TGTGCCAGCTCGACGACAGGAGTTAAGTACTTC. The rearrangement joins TRBV6-5 to TRBJ2-7; weak D call: TRBD1 (6 bases). In germline, CDR1 is MNHEY, CDR2 SVGAGI. The CDR3 consists of 11 residues. V lost 8 bases and J 11 bases, leaving 16 bases between the germline ends.

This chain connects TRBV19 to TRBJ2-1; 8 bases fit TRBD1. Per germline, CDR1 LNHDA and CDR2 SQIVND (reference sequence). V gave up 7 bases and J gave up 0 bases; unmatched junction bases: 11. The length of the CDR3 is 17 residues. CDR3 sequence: CASTSPGQGLSYNEQFF. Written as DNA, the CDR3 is TGTGCCAGTACCTCCCCCGGACAGGGCCTCTCCTACAATGAGCAGTTCTTC.

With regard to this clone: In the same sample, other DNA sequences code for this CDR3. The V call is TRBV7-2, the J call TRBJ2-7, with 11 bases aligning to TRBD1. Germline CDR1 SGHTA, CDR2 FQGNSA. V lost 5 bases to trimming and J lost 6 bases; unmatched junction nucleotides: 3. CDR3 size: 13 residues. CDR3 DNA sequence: TGTGCCAGCAGCCGGACAGGGGGCAGCGAGCAGTACTTC. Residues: CASSRTGGSEQYF.

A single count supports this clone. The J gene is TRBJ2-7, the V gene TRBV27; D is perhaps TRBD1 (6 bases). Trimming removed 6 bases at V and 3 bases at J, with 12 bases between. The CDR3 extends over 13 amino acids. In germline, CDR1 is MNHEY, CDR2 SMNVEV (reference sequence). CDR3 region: CASSKGQDYEQYF. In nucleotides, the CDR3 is TGTGCCAGCAGCAAGGGACAAGACTACGAGCAGTACTTC.

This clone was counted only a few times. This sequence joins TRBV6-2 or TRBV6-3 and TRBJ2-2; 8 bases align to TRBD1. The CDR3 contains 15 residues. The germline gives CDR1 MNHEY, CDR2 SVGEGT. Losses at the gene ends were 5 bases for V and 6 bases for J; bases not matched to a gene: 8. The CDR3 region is CASSVRGQGSGELFF. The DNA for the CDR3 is TGTGCCAGCAGTGTTCGCGGACAGGGATCCGGGGAGCTGTTTTTT.

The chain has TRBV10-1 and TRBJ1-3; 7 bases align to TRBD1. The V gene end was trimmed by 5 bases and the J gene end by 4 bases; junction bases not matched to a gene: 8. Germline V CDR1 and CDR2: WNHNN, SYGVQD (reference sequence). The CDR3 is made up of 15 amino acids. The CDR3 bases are TGCGCCAGCAGTTCGGAGACAGGGTCAGGAAACACCATATATTTT. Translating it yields CASSSETGSGNTIYF.

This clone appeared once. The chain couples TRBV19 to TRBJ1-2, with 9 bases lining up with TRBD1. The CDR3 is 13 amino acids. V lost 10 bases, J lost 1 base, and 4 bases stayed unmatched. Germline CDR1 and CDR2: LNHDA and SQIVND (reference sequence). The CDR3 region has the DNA TGTGCCACCAGGGACAGGGATAACTATGGCTACACCTTC. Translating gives CATRDRDNYGYTF.

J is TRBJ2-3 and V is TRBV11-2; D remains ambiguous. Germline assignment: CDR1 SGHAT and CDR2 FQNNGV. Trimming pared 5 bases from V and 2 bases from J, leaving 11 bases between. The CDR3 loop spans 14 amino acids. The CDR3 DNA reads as TGTGCCAGCAGCCCCGCGCTCTACACAGATACGCAGTATTTT. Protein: CASSPALYTDTQYF.

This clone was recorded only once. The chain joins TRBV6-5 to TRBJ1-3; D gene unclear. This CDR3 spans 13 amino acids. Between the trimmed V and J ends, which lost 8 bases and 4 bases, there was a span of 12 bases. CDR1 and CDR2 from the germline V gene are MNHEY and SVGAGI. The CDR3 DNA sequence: TGTGCCAGCTCCTACCTAGGCGGAAACACCATATATTTT. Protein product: CASSYLGGNTIYF.

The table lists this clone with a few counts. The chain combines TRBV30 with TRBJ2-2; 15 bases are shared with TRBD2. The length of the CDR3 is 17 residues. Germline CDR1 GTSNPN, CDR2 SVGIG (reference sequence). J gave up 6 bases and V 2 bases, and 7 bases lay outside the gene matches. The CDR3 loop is CAWSRRTSGRVSGELFF. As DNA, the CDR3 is TGTGCCTGGAGTCGAAGGACTAGCGGGAGGGTGTCCGGGGAGCTGTTTTTT.